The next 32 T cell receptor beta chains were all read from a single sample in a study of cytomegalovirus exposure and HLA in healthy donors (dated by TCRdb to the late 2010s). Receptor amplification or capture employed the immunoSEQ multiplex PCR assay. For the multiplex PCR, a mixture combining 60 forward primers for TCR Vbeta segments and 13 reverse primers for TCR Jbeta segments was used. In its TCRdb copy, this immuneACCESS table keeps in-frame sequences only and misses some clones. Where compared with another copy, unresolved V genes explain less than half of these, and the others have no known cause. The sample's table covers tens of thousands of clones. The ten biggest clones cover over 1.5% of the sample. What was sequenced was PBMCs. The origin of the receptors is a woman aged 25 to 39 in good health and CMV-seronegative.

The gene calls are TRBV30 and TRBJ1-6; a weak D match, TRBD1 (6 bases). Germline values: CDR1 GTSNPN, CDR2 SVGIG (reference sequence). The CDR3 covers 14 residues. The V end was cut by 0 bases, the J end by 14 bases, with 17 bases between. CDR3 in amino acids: CAWSVQTGRQALHF. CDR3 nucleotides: TGTGCCTGGAGTGTACAGACGGGGAGACAGGCCCTCCACTTT.

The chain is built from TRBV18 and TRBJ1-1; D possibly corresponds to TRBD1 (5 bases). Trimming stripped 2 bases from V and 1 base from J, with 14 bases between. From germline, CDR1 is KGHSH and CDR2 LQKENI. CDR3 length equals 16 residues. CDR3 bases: TGTGCCAGCTCACCAGTTCTCGGACAATCGAACACTGAAGCTTTCTTT. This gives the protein CASSPVLGQSNTEAFF.

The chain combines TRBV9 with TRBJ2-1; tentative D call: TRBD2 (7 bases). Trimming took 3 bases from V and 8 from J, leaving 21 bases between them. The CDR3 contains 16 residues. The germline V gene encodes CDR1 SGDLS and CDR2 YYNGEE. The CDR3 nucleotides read TGTGCCAGCAGCGGGGAAGGGAGGGGGGGCAAGGATGAGCAGTTCTTC. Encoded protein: CASSGEGRGGKDEQFF.

CDR3 DNA sequence: TGCGCCAGCAGCCAGATAGGACAGGGGGGGAATCAGCCCCAGCATTTT. Translation gives CASSQIGQGGNQPQHF. V gene TRBV4-1 combines with J gene TRBJ1-5, with 10 bases fitting TRBD1. V shed 3 bases and J 4 bases; nucleotides not matched to a gene: 6. From germline, CDR1 is MGHRA and CDR2 YSYEKL. CDR3 length equals 16 residues.

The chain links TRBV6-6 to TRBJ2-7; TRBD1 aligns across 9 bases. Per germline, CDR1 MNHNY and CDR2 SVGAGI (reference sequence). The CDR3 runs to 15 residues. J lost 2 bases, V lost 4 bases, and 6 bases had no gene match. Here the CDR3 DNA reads TGTGCCAGCAGTTCAGGACAGGGGAGGCCCTACGAGCAGTACTTC. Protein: CASSSGQGRPYEQYF.

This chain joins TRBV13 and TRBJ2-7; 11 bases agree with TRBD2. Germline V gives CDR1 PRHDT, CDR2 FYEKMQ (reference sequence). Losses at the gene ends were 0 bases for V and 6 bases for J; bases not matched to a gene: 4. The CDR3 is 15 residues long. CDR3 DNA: TGTGCCAGCAGCTTAGGTAGCGGGAGGGCCGTCGAGCAGTACTTC. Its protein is CASSLGSGRAVEQYF.

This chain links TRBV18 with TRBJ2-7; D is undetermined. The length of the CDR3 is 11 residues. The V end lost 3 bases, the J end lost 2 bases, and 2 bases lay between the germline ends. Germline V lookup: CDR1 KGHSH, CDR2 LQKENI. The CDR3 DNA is TGTGCCAGCTCACCCGCCTACGAGCAGTACTTC. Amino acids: CASSPAYEQYF.

For the CDR3, the DNA is TGTGCCAGCAGCTCAGGGGCCATGAACACTGAAGCTTTCTTT. This codes for CASSSGAMNTEAFF. This rearrangement joins TRBV7-9 to TRBJ1-1; TRBD1 might be the D (6 bases). Germline assignment: CDR1 SEHNR and CDR2 FQNEAQ (reference sequence). Trimming pared 4 bases from V and 0 bases from J, leaving 9 bases between. CDR3 length equals 14 residues.

The CDR3 DNA is TGTGCCAGCAGCTCACGACAGGAGCCCTACGAGCAGTACTTC. This translates into CASSSRQEPYEQYF. This chain uses TRBV11-2 with TRBJ2-7; D may be TRBD1 (6 bases). V was cut by 4 bases and J by 2 bases, with 12 bases left in between. CDR1 is SGHAT and CDR2 is FQNNGV in the germline V gene. The CDR3 spans 14 residues.

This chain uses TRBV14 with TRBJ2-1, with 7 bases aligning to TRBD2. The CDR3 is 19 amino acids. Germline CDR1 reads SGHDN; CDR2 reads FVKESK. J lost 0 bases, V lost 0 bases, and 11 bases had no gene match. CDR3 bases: TGTGCCAGCAGCCAAGATTGGACGGGGGGTCCGAGCTCCTACAATGAGCAGTTCTTC. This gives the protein CASSQDWTGGPSSYNEQFF. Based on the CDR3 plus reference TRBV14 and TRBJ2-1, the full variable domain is EAGVTQFPSHSVIEKGQTVTLRCDPISGHDNLYWYRRVMGKEIKFLLHFVKESKQDESGMPNNRFLAERTGGTYSTLKVQPAELEDSGVYFCASSQDWTGGPSSYNEQFFGPGTRLTVL.

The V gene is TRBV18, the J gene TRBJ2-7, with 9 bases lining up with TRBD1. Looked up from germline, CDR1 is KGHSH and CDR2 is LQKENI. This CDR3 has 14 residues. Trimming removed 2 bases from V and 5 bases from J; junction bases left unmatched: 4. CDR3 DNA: TGTGCCAGCTCACCAAGGGACAGGGCCGACGAGCAGTACTTC. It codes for CASSPRDRADEQYF.

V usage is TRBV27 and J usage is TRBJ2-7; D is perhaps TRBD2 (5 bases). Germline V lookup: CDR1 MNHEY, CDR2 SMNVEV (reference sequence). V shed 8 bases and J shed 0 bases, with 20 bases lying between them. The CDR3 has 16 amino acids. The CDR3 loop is CASHPGERLSSYEQYF. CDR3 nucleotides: TGTGCCAGCCACCCCGGGGAGCGCCTTAGCTCCTACGAGCAGTACTTC.

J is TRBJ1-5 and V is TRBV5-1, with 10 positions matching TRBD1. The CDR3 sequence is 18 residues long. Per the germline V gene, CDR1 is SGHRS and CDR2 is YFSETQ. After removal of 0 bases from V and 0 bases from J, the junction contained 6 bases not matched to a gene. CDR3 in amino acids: CASSLARDRGYSNQPQHF. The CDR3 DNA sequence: TGCGCCAGCAGCTTGGCCCGGGACAGGGGTTATAGCAATCAGCCCCAGCATTTT. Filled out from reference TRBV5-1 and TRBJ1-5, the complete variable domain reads KAGVTQTPRYLIKTRGQQVTLSCSPISGHRSVSWYQQTPGQGLQFLFEYFSETQRNKGNFPGRFSGRQFSNSRSEMNVSTLELGDSALYLCASSLARDRGYSNQPQHFGDGTRLSIL.

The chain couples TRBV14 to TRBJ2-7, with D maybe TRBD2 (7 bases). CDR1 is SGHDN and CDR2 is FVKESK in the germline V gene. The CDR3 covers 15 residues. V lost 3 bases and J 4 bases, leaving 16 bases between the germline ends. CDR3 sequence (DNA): TGTGCCAGCAGCCACTTTGGGGGGGGCGCTTACGAGCAGTACTTC. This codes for CASSHFGGGAYEQYF. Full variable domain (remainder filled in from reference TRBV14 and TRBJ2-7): EAGVTQFPSHSVIEKGQTVTLRCDPISGHDNLYWYRRVMGKEIKFLLHFVKESKQDESGMPNNRFLAERTGGTYSTLKVQPAELEDSGVYFCASSHFGGGAYEQYFGPGTRLTVT.

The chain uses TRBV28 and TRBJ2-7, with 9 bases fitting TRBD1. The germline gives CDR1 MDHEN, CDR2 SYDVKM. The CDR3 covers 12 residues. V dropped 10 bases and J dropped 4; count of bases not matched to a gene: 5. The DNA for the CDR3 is TGTGCCACCCGGACAGGGGAATACGAGCAGTACTTC. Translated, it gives CATRTGEYEQYF.

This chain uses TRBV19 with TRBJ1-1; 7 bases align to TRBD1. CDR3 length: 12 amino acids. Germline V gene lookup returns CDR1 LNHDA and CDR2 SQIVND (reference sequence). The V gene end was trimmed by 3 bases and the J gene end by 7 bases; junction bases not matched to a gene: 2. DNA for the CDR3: TGTGCCAGTAGTATTAGGGACAGTGAAGCTTTCTTT. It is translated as CASSIRDSEAFF.

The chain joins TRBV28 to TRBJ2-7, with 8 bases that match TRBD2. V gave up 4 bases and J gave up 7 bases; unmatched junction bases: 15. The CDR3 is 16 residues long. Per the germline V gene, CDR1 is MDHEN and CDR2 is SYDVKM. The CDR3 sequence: CASSSIEAGVRGEQYF. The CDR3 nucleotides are TGTGCCAGCAGTTCCATTGAAGCGGGAGTTCGGGGGGAGCAGTACTTC. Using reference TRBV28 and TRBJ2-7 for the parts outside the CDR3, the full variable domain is DVKVTQSSRYLVKRTGEKVFLECVQDMDHENMFWYRQDPGLGLRLIYFSYDVKMKEKGDIPEGYSVSREKKERFSLILESASTNQTSMYLCASSSIEAGVRGEQYFGPGTRLTVT.

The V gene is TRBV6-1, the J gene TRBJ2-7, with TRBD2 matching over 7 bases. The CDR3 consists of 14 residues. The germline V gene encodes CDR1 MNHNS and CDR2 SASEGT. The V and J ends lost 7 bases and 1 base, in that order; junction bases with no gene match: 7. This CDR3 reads CASTSGGNSYEQYF. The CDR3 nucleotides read TGTGCCAGCACCTCCGGGGGGAATTCCTACGAGCAGTACTTC.

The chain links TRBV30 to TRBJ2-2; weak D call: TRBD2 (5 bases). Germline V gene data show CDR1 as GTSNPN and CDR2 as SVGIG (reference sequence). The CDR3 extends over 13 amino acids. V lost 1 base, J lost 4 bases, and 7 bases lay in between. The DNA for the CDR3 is TGTGCCTGGAGTGAAGGAGGCACCGGGGAGCTGTTTTTT. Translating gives CAWSEGGTGELFF.

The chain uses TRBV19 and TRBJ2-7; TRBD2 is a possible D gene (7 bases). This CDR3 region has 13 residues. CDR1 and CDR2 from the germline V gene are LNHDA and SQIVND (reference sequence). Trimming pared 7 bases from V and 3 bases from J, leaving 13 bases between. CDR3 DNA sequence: TGTGCCAGTAAGGGGGAGGGGGTCTACGAGCAGTACTTC. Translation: CASKGEGVYEQYF.

The DNA for the CDR3 is TGTGCCAGCAGTGACGGCGGGGGGGCCAATGAGCAGTTCTTC. Translated, it gives CASSDGGGANEQFF. The chain joins TRBV6-4 to TRBJ2-1; 9 nucleotides agree with TRBD2. CDR3 length equals 14 residues. Losses at the gene ends were 2 bases for V and 6 bases for J; bases not matched to a gene: 2. From germline, CDR1 is MRHNA and CDR2 SNTAGT.

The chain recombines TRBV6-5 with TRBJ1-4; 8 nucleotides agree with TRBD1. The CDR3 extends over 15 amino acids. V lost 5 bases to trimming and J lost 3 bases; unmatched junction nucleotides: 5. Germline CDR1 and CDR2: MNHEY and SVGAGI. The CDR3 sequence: CASSQDRDPNEKLFF. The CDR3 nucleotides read TGTGCCAGCAGTCAGGACAGGGATCCTAATGAAAAACTGTTTTTT.

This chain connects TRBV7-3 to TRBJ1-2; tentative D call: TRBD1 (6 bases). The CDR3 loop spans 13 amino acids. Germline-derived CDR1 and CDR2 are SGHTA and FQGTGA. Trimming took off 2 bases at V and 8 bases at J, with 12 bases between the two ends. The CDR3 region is CASSLGDTEGYTF. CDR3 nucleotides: TGTGCCAGCAGCTTAGGGGACACGGAAGGCTACACCTTC.

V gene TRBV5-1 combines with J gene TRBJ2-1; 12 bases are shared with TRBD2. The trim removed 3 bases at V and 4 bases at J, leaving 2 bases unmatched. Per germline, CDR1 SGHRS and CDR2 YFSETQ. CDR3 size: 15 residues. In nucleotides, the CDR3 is TGCGCCAGCAGCTGGACTAGCGGGGTGTACAATGAGCAGTTCTTC. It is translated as CASSWTSGVYNEQFF. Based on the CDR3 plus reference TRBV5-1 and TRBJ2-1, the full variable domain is KAGVTQTPRYLIKTRGQQVTLSCSPISGHRSVSWYQQTPGQGLQFLFEYFSETQRNKGNFPGRFSGRQFSNSRSEMNVSTLELGDSALYLCASSWTSGVYNEQFFGPGTRLTVL.

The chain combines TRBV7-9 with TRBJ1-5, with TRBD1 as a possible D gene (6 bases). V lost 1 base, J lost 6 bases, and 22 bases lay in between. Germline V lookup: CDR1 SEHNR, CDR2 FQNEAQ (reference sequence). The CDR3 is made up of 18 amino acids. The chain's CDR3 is CASSLGGAGATPGQPQHF. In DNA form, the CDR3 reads TGTGCCAGCAGCTTAGGGGGCGCGGGGGCGACCCCCGGTCAGCCCCAGCATTTT.

Here the CDR3 reads CASGLQGWDNEQFF. The CDR3 DNA reads as TGTGCCAGCGGGTTGCAGGGTTGGGACAATGAGCAGTTCTTC. V gene TRBV7-2 combines with J gene TRBJ2-1, with D possibly TRBD1 on 5 matching bases. The CDR3 sequence is 14 residues long. The germline V and J ends were trimmed by 8 bases and 5 bases, with 16 bases remaining between them. The germline V gene has CDR1 SGHTA and CDR2 FQGNSA.

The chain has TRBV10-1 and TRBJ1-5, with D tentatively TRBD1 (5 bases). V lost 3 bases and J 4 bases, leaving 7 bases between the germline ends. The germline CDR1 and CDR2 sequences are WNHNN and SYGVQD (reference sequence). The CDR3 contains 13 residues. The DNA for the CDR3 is TGCGCCAGCAGTGATGCAGGGAATCAGCCCCAGCATTTT. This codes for CASSDAGNQPQHF.

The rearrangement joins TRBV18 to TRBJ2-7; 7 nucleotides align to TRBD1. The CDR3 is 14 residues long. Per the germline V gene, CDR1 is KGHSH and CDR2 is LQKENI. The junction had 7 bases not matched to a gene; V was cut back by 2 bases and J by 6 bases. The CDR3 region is CASSPGTESGEQYF. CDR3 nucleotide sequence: TGTGCCAGCTCACCAGGGACAGAATCAGGCGAGCAGTACTTC.

The CDR3 sequence is CASSDRLNNQPQHF. Written as DNA, the CDR3 is TGTGCCAGCAGTGACAGGCTGAACAATCAGCCCCAGCATTTT. The chain combines TRBV6-1 with TRBJ1-5; D is unclear. Trimming cost V 3 bases and J 3 bases, with 9 bases left between them. Per germline, CDR1 MNHNS and CDR2 SASEGT. This CDR3 spans 14 amino acids.

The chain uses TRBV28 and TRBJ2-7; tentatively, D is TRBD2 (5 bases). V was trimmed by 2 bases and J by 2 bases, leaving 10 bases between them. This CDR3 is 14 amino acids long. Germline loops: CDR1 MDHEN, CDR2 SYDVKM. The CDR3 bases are TGTGCCAGCAGTTTAGGCGGGCACCCCTACGAGCAGTACTTC. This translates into CASSLGGHPYEQYF.

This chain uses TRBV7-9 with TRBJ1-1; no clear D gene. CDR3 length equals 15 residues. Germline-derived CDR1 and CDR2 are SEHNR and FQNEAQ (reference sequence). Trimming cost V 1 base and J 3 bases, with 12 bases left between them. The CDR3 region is CASSLDFVGDTEAFF. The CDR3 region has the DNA TGTGCCAGCAGCTTAGATTTTGTCGGGGACACTGAAGCTTTCTTT.

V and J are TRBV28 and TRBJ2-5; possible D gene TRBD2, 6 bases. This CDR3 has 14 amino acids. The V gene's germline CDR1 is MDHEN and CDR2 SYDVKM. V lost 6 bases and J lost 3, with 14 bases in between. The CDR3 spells CASSTRGYEETQYF. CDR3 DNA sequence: TGTGCCAGCAGCACCCGGGGGTATGAAGAGACCCAGTACTTC. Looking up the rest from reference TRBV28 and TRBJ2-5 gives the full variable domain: DVKVTQSSRYLVKRTGEKVFLECVQDMDHENMFWYRQDPGLGLRLIYFSYDVKMKEKGDIPEGYSVSREKKERFSLILESASTNQTSMYLCASSTRGYEETQYFGPGTRLLVL.